These 10 T cell receptor beta chains share one sample of origin, sequenced in a study of CD8 T cells in ankylosing spondylitis. Findings and limits, study-wide: There was a TCR beta motif, made of several highly homologous variants, that appeared characteristic of ankylosing spondylitis blood.

These receptors' targets are unknown. TCRdb processed the 5' RACE reads anew with MiXCR; each CDR3 protein has one entry. The data hold fewer than 750,000 distinct CDR3 sequences, with about 20% observed a single time. The specimen sequenced was blood, either unsorted or a sorted T cell fraction (not recorded which). The receptors originated from a male donor with ankylosing spondylitis.

The chain links TRBV16 to TRBJ2-1, with TRBD2 matching over 9 bases. Germline values: CDR1 KGHSY, CDR2 FQNENV. J gave up 3 bases and V 2 bases, and 8 bases lay outside the gene matches. The CDR3 runs 17 residues. For the CDR3, the DNA is TGTGCCAGCAGCCAAATTGTTAGCGGGAGTCTCTACAATGAGCAGTTCTTC. This gives the protein CASSQIVSGSLYNEQFF.

The V call is TRBV29-1, the J call TRBJ1-1, with 10 bases lining up with TRBD1. The germline V gene encodes CDR1 SQVTM and CDR2 ANQGSEA. The CDR3 covers 12 residues. J gave up 2 bases and V 7 bases, and 1 base lay outside the gene matches. The CDR3 spells CSGTGGNTEAFF. The CDR3 region has the DNA TGCAGCGGGACAGGGGGTAACACTGAAGCTTTCTTT.

The chain carries TRBV21-1 and TRBJ2-7; the D call in the table, TRBD1, was not verified against the DNA. TRBV21-1 is termed a pseudogene. The length of the CDR3 is 15 residues. The CDR3 protein is CASSKGSAGAGEQYF. CDR3 in DNA: TGTGCCAGCAGCAAAGGGTCCGCGGGGGCGGGCGAGCAGTACTTC.

This sequence joins TRBV2 and TRBJ1-2; D possibly corresponds to TRBD1 (5 bases). The CDR3 length is 13 residues. The germline V gene has CDR1 SNHLY and CDR2 FYNNEI. V was clipped by 6 bases and J by 6 bases, with 14 bases between them. CDR3 residues: CASSNTGTNGYTF. The CDR3 DNA reads as TGTGCCAGCAGCAACACCGGGACTAATGGCTACACCTTC.

This clonotype was observed a few times. The CDR3 loop reads CASSVALSLVMDEQFF. CDR3 coding DNA: TGTGCCAGCAGCGTAGCTCTCTCCCTCGTCATGGATGAGCAGTTCTTC. The chain is built from TRBV9 and TRBJ2-1; D not resolved. The V gene lost 0 bases and the J gene lost 8 bases, with 18 bases spanning the gap. Germline values: CDR1 SGDLS, CDR2 YYNGEE. The CDR3 runs 16 residues.

This clonotype was seen only a few times. This chain connects TRBV20-1 to TRBJ2-7, with unresolved D. Per germline, CDR1 DFQATT and CDR2 SNEGSKA (reference sequence). V shed 2 bases and J shed 0 bases, with 14 bases lying between them. The CDR3 loop spans 15 amino acids. The CDR3: CSARPADQASYEQYF. CDR3 bases: TGCAGTGCTAGACCGGCGGATCAGGCCTCCTACGAGCAGTACTTC.

The chain joins TRBV21-1 to TRBJ2-5; the D call in the table, TRBD2, was not verified against the DNA. TRBV21-1 is assigned pseudogene status. This CDR3 has 13 amino acids. The CDR3 coding sequence is TGTGCCAGCACCCAGCCTAGGCCCGCGGCCCAGTACTTC. This gives the protein CASTQPRPAAQYF.

The chain is built from TRBV20-1 and TRBJ2-7; 9 nucleotides agree with TRBD1. V was clipped by 6 bases and J by 5 bases; unmatched bases: 14. This CDR3 has 15 residues. Germline loops: CDR1 DFQATT, CDR2 SNEGSKA (reference sequence). In nucleotides, the CDR3 is TGCAGTGCACCCGCCGGGGGGACAGGGATCGACGAGCAGTACTTC. It translates to CSAPAGGTGIDEQYF.

The rearrangement uses TRBV18 and TRBJ2-3; 8 bases line up with TRBD2. V lost 8 bases and J lost 3; bases outside the gene matches: 7. This CDR3 is 14 amino acids long. Germline CDR1 is KGHSH and CDR2 is LQKENI. The CDR3 sequence: CASNEIAGTDTQYF. CDR3 sequence (DNA): TGTGCCAGCAACGAAATAGCGGGAACAGATACGCAGTATTTT.

In its sample, this clonotype was seen a few times. The CDR3 bases are TGCGCCAGCAGCCAGGGTGGAGAGAATAAGCTGTTTTTT. Its translation: CASSQGGENKLFF. The chain couples TRBV4-1 to TRBJ1-4, with unresolved D. Trimming shortened V by 3 bases and J by 14 bases, and 16 bases separated the two germline ends. CDR1 is MGHRA, CDR2 YSYEKL, per germline. CDR3 length: 13 residues.